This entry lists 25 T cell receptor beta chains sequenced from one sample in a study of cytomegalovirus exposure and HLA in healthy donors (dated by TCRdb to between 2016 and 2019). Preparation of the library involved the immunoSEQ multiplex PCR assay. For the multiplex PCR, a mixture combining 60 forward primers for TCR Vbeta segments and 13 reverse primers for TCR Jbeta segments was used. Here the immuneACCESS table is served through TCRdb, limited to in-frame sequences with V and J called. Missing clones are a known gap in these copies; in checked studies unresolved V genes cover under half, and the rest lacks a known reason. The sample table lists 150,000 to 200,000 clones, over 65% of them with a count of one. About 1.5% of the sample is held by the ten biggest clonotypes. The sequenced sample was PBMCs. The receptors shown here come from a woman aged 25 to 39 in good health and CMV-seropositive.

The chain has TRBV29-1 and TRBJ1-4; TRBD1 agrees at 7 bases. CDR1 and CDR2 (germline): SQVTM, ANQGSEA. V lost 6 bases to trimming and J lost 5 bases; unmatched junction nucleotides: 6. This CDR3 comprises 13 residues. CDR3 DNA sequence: TGCAGCGTCGCGGGACAGCCGAATGAAAAACTGTTTTTT. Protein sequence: CSVAGQPNEKLFF.

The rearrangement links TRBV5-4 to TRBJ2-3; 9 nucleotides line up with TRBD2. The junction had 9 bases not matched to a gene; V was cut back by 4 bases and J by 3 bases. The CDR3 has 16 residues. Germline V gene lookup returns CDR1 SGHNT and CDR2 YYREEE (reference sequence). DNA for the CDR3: TGTGCCAGCAGCCAGGATAGCGGGAGTTTGACAGATACGCAGTATTTT. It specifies CASSQDSGSLTDTQYF.

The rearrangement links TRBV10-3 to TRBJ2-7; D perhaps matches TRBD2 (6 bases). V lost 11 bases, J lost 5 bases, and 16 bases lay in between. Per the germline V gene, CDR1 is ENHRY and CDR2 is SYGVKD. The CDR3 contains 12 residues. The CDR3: CALGGAGNEQYF. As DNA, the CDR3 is TGTGCCCTGGGCGGGGCCGGGAACGAGCAGTACTTC.

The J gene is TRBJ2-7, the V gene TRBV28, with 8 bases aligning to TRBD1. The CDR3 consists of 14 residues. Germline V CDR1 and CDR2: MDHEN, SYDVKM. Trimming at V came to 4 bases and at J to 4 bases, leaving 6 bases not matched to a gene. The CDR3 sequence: CASSSLDREYEQYF. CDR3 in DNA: TGTGCCAGCAGTTCTTTGGACAGGGAGTACGAGCAGTACTTC.

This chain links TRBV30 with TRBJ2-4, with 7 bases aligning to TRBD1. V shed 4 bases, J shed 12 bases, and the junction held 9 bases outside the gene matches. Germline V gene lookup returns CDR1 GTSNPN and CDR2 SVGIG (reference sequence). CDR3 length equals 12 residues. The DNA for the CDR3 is TGTGCCTGGACTGGTACAGGGGATGGTCAGTACTTC. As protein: CAWTGTGDGQYF.

The chain's CDR3 is CASSLSSGGRYEQYF. CDR3 in DNA: TGTGCCAGCAGCCTATCATCAGGGGGAAGATACGAGCAGTACTTC. The V call is TRBV14, the J call TRBJ2-7; the match to TRBD1 covers 7 bases. CDR1 is SGHDN and CDR2 is FVKESK in the germline V gene. The junction had 10 bases not matched to a gene; V was cut back by 4 bases and J by 4 bases. This CDR3 region has 15 residues.

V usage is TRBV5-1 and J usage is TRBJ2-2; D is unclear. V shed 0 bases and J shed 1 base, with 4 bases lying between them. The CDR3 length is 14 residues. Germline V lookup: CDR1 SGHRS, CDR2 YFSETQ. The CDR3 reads CASSLALNTGELFF. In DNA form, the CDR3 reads TGCGCCAGCAGCTTGGCCCTGAACACCGGGGAGCTGTTTTTT.

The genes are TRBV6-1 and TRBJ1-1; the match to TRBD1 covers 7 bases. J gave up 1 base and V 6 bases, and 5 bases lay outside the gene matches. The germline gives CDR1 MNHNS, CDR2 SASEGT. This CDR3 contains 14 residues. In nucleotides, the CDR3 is TGTGCCAGCAGCCTCAGGGGGAGGAACACTGAAGCTTTCTTT. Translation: CASSLRGRNTEAFF.

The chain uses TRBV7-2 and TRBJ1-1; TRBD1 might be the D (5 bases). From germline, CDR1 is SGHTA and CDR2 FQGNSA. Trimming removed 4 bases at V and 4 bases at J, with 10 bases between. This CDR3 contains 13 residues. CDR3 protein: CASSSQDGTEAFF. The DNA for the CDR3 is TGTGCCAGCAGCTCACAGGATGGCACTGAAGCTTTCTTT.

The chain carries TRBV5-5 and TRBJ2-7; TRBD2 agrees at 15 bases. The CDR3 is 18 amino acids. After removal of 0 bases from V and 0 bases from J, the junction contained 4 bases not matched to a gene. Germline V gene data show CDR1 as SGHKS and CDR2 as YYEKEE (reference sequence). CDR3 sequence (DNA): TGTGCCAGCAGCTTGGGGGGACTAGCGGGAGGTAGCTCCTACGAGCAGTACTTC. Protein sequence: CASSLGGLAGGSSYEQYF.

The CDR3 coding sequence is TGTGCCAGCACCGTCTACCCGGACACCTCCTACGAGCAGTACTTC. Translation: CASTVYPDTSYEQYF. The rearrangement links TRBV7-9 to TRBJ2-7; D is possibly TRBD1 (5 bases). With 7 bases removed from V and 0 bases from J, the gap between germline ends came to 16 bases. This CDR3 contains 15 residues. Looked up from germline, CDR1 is SEHNR and CDR2 is FQNEAQ (reference sequence).

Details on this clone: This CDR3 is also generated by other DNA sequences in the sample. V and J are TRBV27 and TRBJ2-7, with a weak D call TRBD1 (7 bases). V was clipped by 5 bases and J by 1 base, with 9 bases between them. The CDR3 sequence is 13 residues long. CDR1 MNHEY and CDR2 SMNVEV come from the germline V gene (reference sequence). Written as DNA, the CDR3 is TGTGCCAGCAGTCCAGGGGGGTCCTACGAGCAGTACTTC. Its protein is CASSPGGSYEQYF.

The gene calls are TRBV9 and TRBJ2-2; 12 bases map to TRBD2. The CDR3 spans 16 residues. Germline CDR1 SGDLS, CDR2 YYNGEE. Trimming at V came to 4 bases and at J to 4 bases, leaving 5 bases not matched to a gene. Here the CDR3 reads CASSLRTSGTTGELFF. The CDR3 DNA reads TGTGCCAGCAGCTTACGGACTAGCGGGACCACCGGGGAGCTGTTTTTT.

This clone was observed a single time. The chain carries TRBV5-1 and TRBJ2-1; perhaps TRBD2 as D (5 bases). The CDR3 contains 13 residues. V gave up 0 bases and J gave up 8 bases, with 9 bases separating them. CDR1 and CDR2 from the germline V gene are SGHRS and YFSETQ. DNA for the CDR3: TGCGCCAGCAGCTTGGAACTAGACGATGAGCAGTTCTTC. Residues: CASSLELDDEQFF.

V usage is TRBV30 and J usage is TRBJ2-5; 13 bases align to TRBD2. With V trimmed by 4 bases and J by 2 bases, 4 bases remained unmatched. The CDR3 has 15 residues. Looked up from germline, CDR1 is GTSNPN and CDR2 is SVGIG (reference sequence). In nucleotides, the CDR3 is TGTGCCTGGATCCCGGGACTAGCGGGGCAAGAGACCCAGTACTTC. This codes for CAWIPGLAGQETQYF.

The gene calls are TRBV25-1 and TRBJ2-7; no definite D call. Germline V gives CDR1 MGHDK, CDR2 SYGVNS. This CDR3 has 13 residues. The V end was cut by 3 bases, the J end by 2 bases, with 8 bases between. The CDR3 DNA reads TGTGCCAGCAGTGAGACTGCCGCCTACGAGCAGTACTTC. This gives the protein CASSETAAYEQYF.

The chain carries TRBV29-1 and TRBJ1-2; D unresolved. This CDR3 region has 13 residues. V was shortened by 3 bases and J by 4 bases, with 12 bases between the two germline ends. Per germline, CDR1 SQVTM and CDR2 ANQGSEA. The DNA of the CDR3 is TGCAGCGTTGAGGAGGGTCCAGGCTATGGCTACACCTTC. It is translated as CSVEEGPGYGYTF.

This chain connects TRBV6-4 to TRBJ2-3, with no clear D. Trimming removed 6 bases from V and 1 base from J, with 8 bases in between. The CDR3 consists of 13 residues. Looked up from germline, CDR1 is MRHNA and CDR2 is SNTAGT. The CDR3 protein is CASRELGTDTQYF. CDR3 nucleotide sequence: TGTGCCAGCAGGGAGCTGGGCACAGATACGCAGTATTTT.

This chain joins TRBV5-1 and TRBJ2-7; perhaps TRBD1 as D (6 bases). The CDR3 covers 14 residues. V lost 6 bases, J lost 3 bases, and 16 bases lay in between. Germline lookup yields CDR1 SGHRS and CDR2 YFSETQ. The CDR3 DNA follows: TGCGCCAGCAAGCCCGGGACAACACACTACGAGCAGTACTTC. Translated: CASKPGTTHYEQYF.

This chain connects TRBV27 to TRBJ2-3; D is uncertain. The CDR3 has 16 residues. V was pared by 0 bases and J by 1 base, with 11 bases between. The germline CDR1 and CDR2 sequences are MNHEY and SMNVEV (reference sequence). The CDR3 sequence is CASSLSRGPGTDTQYF. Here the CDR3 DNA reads TGTGCCAGCAGTTTATCGCGCGGTCCGGGCACAGATACGCAGTATTTT.

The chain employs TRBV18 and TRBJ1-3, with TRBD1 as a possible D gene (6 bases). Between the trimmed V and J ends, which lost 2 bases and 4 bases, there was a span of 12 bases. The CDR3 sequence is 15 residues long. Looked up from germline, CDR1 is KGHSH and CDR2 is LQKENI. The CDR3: CASSPAGAGGNTIYF. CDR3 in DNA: TGTGCCAGCTCACCAGCAGGGGCTGGGGGAAACACCATATATTTT.

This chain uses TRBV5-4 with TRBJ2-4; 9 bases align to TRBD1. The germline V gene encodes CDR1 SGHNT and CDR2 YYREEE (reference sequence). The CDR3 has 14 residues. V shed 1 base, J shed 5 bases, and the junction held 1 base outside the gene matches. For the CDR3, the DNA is TGTGCCAGCAGCTTGAGACAGGGGGAAAACATTCAGTACTTC. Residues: CASSLRQGENIQYF. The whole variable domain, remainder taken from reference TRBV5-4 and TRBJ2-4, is ETGVTQSPTHLIKTRGQQVTLRCSSQSGHNTVSWYQQALGQGPQFIFQYYREEENGRGNFPPRFSGLQFPNYSSELNVNALELDDSALYLCASSLRQGENIQYFGAGTRLSVL.

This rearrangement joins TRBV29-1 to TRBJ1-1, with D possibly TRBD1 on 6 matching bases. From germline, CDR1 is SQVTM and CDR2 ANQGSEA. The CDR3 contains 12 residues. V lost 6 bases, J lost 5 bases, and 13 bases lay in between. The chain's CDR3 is CSVRRGNTEAFF. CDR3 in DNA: TGCAGCGTGCGAAGGGGGAATACTGAAGCTTTCTTT.

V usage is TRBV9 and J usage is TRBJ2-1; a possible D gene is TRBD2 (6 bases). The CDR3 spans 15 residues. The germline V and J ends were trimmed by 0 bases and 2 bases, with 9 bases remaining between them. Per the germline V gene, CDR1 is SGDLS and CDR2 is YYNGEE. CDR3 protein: CASSVAGETYNEQFF. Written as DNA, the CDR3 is TGTGCCAGCAGCGTAGCGGGAGAGACCTACAATGAGCAGTTCTTC.

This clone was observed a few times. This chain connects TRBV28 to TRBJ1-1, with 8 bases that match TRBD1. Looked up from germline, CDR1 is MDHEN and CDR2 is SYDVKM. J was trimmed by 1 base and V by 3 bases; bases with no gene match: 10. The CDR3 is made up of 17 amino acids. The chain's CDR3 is CASSFPYRGGENTEAFF. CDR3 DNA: TGTGCCAGCAGTTTCCCCTACAGGGGGGGAGAGAACACTGAAGCTTTCTTT.